This T cell receptor (beta chain) comes out of a study of OX40 agonist ivuxolimab in advanced cancers. Study-level information: In this trial design, patients received ivuxolimab intravenously at 0.01 to 10 mg/kg every 2 weeks.

Collection of blood occurred at baseline, at cycle 4 day 1, and at cycle 7 day 1. Method: immunoSEQ multiplex PCR; TCRdb's copy keeps in-frame clones and lacks some. The sample lists roughly 79,000 clones; 80% to 95% were seen once. Germline CDR1 is SEHNR and CDR2 is FQNEAQ (reference sequence). The CDR3 contains 12 residues. V dropped 5 bases and J dropped 3 bases, with 8 bases sitting between them. The source of this sequence is an adult with an advanced solid tumor such as melanoma, head and neck, liver or kidney cancer. The V call is TRBV7-9, the J call TRBJ2-7, with D maybe TRBD1 (6 bases). The sequencing here drew on CD4+ or CD8+ T cells sorted from blood, taken in a trial of the OX40 agonist ivuxolimab. The CDR3 loop is CASSNRVYEQYF. DNA for the CDR3: TGTGCCAGCAGCAACAGGGTCTACGAGCAGTACTTC.